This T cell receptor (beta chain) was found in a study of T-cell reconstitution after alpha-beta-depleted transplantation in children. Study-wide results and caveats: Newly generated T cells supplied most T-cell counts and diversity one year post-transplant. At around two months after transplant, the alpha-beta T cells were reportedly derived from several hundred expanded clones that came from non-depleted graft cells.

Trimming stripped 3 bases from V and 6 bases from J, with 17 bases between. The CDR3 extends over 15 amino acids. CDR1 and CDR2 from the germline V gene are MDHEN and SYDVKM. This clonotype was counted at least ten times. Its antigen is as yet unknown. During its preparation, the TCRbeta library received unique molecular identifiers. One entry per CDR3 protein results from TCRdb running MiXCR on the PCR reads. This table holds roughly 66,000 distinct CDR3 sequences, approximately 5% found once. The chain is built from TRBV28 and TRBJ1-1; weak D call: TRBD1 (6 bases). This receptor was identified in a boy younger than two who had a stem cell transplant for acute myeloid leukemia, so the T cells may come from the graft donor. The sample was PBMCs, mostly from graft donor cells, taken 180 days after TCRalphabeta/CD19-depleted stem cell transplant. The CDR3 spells CASSLFWGLVPEAFF. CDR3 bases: TGTGCCAGCAGTTTGTTCTGGGGGCTGGTACCTGAAGCTTTCTTT.